These T cell receptor beta chains were read from a single sample in a study of neurological immune-mediated disorders. TCRdb re-called the 5' RACE reads with MiXCR, one entry per CDR3 protein. The sample holds tens of thousands of distinct CDR3 sequences; around 4% are singletons and the top ten take 1.5% to 2%. What was sequenced was PBMCs. The receptor set was obtained from a young man with multiple sclerosis. Both conserved end residues are part of each CDR3. The D gene is left open where the match is weak. Rows give clone size only sometimes, using once, few, many, or a class for an expanded clone.

D: NA; J: TRBJ1-2; size: many; V: TRBV5-6; CDR3: CASSLDAGRGYTF; DNA: TGTGCCAGCAGCTTGGATGCGGGTCGGGGCTACACCTTC
D: NA; J: TRBJ1-2; size: many; V: TRBV6-2/TRBV6-3; CDR3: CASSYGHTNYGYTF; DNA: TGTGCCAGCAGTTATGGACATACCAACTATGGCTACACCTTC
D: TRBD2; J: TRBJ2-5; size: few; V: TRBV15; CDR3: CATSTEAGWGQETQYF; DNA: TGTGCCACCAGCACAGAAGCGGGGTGGGGGCAAGAGACCCAGTACTTC
D: TRBD1; J: TRBJ2-6; size: many; V: TRBV5-1; CDR3: CASSGITGTALFSGANVLTF; DNA: TGCGCCAGCAGCGGAATAACCGGGACAGCGCTTTTCTCTGGGGCCAACGTCCTGACTTTC
D: NA; J: TRBJ1-6; size: many; V: TRBV5-1; CDR3: CACRLEGINSPLHF; DNA: TGCGCCTGTCGGTTGGAAGGGATCAATTCACCCCTCCACTTT
D: TRBD2; J: TRBJ2-3; size: NA; V: TRBV20-1; CDR3: CSATRTRSTDTQYF; DNA: TGCAGTGCTACAAGGACTAGAAGCACAGATACGCAGTATTTT
D: NA; J: TRBJ2-2; size: many; V: TRBV9; CDR3: CASSPGLITGELFF; DNA: TGTGCCAGCAGCCCCGGACTAATAACCGGGGAGCTGTTTTTT
D: TRBD1; J: TRBJ2-7; size: many; V: TRBV5-1; CDR3: CASSYMGTANYEQYF; DNA: TGCGCCAGCAGCTACATGGGGACAGCCAATTACGAGCAGTACTTC
D: NA; J: TRBJ1-5; size: many; V: TRBV27; CDR3: CASSFAASSNQPQHF; DNA: TGTGCCAGCAGTTTTGCGGCCAGTAGCAATCAGCCCCAGCATTTT
D: NA; J: TRBJ2-5; size: many; V: TRBV5-1; CDR3: CASSFLGGLQETQYF; DNA: TGCGCCAGCAGCTTCTTGGGCGGGCTCCAAGAGACCCAGTACTTC
D: TRBD1; J: TRBJ2-7; size: many; V: TRBV29-1; CDR3: CSAHSGTGGEQYF; DNA: TGCAGCGCTCACTCCGGGACAGGGGGCGAGCAGTACTTC
D: NA; J: TRBJ2-7; size: many; V: TRBV5-1; CDR3: CASTLDGSYEQYF; DNA: TGCGCCAGCACTCTGGACGGCTCCTACGAGCAGTACTTC
D: NA; J: TRBJ1-5; size: NA; V: TRBV15; CDR3: CATSREGVQPQNF; DNA: TGTGCCACCAGCAGAGAAGGGGTTCAGCCCCAGAATTTT
D: NA; J: TRBJ1-5; size: many; V: TRBV10-3; CDR3: CAISENIRGNQPQHF; DNA: TGTGCCATCAGTGAAAACATCAGAGGCAATCAGCCCCAGCATTTT
D: NA; J: TRBJ1-2; size: many; V: TRBV6-6; CDR3: CASRMNYGYTF; DNA: TGTGCCAGCCGCATGAACTATGGCTACACCTTC
D: NA; J: TRBJ1-2; size: many; V: TRBV12-3/TRBV12-4; CDR3: CASSLREDYGYTF; DNA: TGTGCCAGCAGTTTGAGGGAGGACTATGGCTACACCTTC